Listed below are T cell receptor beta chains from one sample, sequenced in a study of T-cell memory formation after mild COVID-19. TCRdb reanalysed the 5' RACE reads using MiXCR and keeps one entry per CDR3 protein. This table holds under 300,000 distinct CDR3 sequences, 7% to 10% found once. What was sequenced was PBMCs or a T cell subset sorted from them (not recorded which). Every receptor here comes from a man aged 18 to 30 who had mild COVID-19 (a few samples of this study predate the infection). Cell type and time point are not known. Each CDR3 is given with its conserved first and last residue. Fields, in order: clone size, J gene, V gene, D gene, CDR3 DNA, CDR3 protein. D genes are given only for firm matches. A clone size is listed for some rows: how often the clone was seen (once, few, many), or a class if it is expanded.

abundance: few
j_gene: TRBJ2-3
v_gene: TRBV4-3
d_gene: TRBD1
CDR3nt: TGCGCCAGCAGCCAAAGGGAGAGGGGGCGCATAGATACGCAGTATTTT
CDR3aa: CASSQRERGRIDTQYF

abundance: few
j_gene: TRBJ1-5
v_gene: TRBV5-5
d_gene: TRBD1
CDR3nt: TGTGCCAGCAGCTTGGCCCGACAGGGGGCCAGCAATCAGCCCCAGCATTTT
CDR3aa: CASSLARQGASNQPQHF

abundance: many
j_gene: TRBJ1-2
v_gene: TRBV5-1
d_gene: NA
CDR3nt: TGCGCCAGCAGCTTGGAGGCAGGCAACTATGGCTACACCTTC
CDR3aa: CASSLEAGNYGYTF

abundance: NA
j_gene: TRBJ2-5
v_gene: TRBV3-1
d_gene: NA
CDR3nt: TGTGCCAGCAGACCGGGACTTCAAGAGACCCAGTACTTC
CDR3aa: CASRPGLQETQYF

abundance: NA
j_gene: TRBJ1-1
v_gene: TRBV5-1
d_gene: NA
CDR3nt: TGCGCCAGCAGCACCTCGTGGGGGGCGTGTTGCACTGAAGCTTTCTTT
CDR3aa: CASSTSWGACCTEAFF

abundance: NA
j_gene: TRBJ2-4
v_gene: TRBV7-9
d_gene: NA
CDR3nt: TGTGCCAGCAGCTCCGCCGGGACAAGAAACATTCAGTACTTC
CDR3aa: CASSSAGTRNIQYF

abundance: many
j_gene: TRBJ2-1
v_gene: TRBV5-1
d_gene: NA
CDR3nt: TGCGCCAGCAGCTTGCGTCCTGACCTCTCCTACAATGAGCAGTTCTTC
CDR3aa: CASSLRPDLSYNEQFF

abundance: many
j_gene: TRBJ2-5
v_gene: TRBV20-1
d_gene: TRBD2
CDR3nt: TGCAGTGCCCCAGCGGGGGCGTTGGAGACCCAGTACTTC
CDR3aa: CSAPAGALETQYF

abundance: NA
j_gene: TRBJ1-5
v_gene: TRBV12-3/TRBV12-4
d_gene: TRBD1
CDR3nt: TGTGCCAGCAGTCCACAGGGGGCAGGTCGCAATCAGCCCCAGCATTTT
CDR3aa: CASSPQGAGRNQPQHF

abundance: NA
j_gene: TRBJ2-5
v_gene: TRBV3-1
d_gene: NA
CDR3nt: TGTGCCAGCAGCCAAGATGGGGCTGAGACCCAGTACTTC
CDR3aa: CASSQDGAETQYF

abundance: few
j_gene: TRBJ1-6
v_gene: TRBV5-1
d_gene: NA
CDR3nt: TGCGCCAGCAGGTCCCGGGACCCCCGGACACCCCTCCACTTT
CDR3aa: CASRSRDPRTPLHF

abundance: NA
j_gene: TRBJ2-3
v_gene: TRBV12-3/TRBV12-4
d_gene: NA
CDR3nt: TGTGCCAGCAGTTTGGCTACAGGGAGCAGCACAGATACGCAGTATTTT
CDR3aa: CASSLATGSSTDTQYF

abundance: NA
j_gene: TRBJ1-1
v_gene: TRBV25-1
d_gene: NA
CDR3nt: TGTGCCAGCAGTGAAGGGAGAAAAGGATGGGGCACTGAAGCTTTCTTT
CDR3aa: CASSEGRKGWGTEAFF

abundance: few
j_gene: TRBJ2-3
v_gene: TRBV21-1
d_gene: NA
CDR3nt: TGTGCCAGCAGCAGACAAACTGGGGGTGTCGCAGATACGCAGTATTTT
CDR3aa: CASSRQTGGVADTQYF

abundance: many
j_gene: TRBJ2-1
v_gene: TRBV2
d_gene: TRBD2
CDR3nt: TGTGCCAGCAGTGGTGGGAGGGTCCGGGATGAGCAGTTCTTC
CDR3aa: CASSGGRVRDEQFF

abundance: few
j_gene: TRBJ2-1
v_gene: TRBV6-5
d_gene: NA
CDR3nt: TGTGCCAGCAGTTGGGTCCCGGGCTCCCATGAGCAGTTCTTC
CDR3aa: CASSWVPGSHEQFF

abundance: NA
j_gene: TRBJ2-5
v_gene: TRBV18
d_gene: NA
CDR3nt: TGTGCCAGCTCACCCCCGGGGCAGAGAGAGACCCAGTACTTC
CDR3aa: CASSPPGQRETQYF

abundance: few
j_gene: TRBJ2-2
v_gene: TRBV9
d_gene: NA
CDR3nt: TGTGCCAGCAGCGTAGCATTAGGAGAGGGGAGAACCGGGGAGCTGTTTTTT
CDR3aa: CASSVALGEGRTGELFF

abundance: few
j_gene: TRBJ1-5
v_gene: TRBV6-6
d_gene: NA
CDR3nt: TGTGCCAGCAGTTACCCGGCGAGGTACAATCAGCCCCAGCATTTT
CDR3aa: CASSYPARYNQPQHF

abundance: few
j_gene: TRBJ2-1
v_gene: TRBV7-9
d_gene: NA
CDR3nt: TGTGCCAGCAGCTTAGTCGGAAGGGGACACAATGAGCAGTTCTTC
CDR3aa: CASSLVGRGHNEQFF

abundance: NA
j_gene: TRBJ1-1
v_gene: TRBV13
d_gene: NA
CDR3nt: TGTGCCAGCAGCTTCTGGTCCACTGAAGCTTTCTTT
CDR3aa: CASSFWSTEAFF

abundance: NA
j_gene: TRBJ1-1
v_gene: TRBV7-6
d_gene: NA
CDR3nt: TGTGCCAGCAGCTTACCCTATGAAGCTTTCTTT
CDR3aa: CASSLPYEAFF

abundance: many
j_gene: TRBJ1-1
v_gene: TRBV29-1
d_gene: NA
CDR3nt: TGCAGCGTTGAAGATACCAGGGGCCGGGGGTGGAACACTGAAGCTTTCTTT
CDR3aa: CSVEDTRGRGWNTEAFF

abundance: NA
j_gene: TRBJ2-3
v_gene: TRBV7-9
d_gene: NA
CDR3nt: TGTGCCAGCAGCTTCAGACACGGGAAGTTGAATACGCAGTATTTT
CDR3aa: CASSFRHGKLNTQYF

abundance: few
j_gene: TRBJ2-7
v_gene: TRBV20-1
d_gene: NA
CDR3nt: TGCAGCGCGCGCGAGGGCAACCTCTACGAGCAGTACTTC
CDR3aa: CSAREGNLYEQYF

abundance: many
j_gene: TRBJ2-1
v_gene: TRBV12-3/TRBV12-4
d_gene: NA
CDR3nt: TGTGCCAGCAGCTGGGGCCGCTACAATGAGCAGTTCTTC
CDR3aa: CASSWGRYNEQFF

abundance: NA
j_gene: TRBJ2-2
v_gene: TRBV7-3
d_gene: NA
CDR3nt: TGTGCCAGCAGCTCTGACGGATACACCGGGGAGCTGTTTTTT
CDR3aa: CASSSDGYTGELFF

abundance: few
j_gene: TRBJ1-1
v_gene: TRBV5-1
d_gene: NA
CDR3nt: TGCGCCAGCAGCTCCCGAGGGGCCATTAACACTGAAGCTTTCTTT
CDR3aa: CASSSRGAINTEAFF

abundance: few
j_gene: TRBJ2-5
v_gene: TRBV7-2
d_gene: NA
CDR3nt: TGTGCCAGCAGCTTTAGTCAGGACGAGACCCAGTACTTC
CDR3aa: CASSFSQDETQYF

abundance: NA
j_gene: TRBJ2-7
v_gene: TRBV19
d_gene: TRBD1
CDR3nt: TGTGCCAGTAGTTTCCCCGGGACAGGGGGGGACGAGCAGTACTTC
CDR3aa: CASSFPGTGGDEQYF

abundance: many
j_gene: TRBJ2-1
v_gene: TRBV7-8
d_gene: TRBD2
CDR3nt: TGTGCCAGCAGCTTAGGGACTAGCGGGGCGAATGAGCAGTTCTTC
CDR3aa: CASSLGTSGANEQFF

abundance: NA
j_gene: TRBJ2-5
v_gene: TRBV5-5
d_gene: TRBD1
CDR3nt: TGTGCCAGCAGCTTGGGGGCATGGAGACAGGGCCTCCAAGAGACCCAGTACTTC
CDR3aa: CASSLGAWRQGLQETQYF

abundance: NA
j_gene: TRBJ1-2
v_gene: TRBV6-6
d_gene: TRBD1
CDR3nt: TGTGCCAGCAGGACCACAGGGGGCTATGGCTACACCTTC
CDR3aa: CASRTTGGYGYTF

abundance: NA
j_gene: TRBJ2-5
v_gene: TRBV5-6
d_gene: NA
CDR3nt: TGTGCCAGCAGCTTGGAGGGGTACCAAGAGACCCAGTACTTC
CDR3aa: CASSLEGYQETQYF

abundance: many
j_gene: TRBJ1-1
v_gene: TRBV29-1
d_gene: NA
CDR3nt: TGCAGCGTTGAAGTCGGGGGCATGAACACTGAAGCTTTCTTT
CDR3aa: CSVEVGGMNTEAFF